This TCR beta chain was retrieved from a study of STAT5B mutations in CD4+ large granular lymphocyte leukemia. Whole-study findings and limits: No patients shared main leukemic clonotypes, though less than 30% appeared at low frequency elsewhere.

Germline V gene sequence: CDR1 SGHRS, CDR2 YFSETQ. This CDR3 contains 18 residues. The ends lost 3 bases at V and 6 bases at J; junction bases unmatched: 10. As regards this clone: Antigen: not known.

This was a survey-level run. Assay used: immunoSEQ multiplex PCR; TCRdb lists only in-frame clones, some missing. The sample lists fewer than 40,000 clones, 71% occurring once. The source material was CD4+ T cells from blood buffy coats. The sequence was obtained from a human donor in good health. J is TRBJ2-2 and V is TRBV5-1; 14 bases fit TRBD2. The CDR3 sequence: CASSSGLAGGSLAGELFF. The CDR3 nucleotides are TGCGCCAGCAGCTCCGGACTAGCGGGGGGCAGTTTAGCCGGGGAGCTGTTTTTT.